Below, one T cell receptor beta chain is given with its context. In the authors' workflow: Estimation of nucleated cell counts was performed using reference gene primer amplification. This table comes from immunoSEQ multiplex PCR, and its TCRdb copy is limited to in-frame clones, with some not included. V and J calls plus clone size are reproduced from that table; the DNA served to infer D and trimming. Altogether about 120,000 clones are present, roughly 72% being singletons, with the ten largest covering around 5.5%. This specimen belongs to a study of blood T cell repertoires in COVID-19. Overall study: COVID-19 samples, acute and convalescent, were from the United States, Italy and Spain. Nucleic acid was either cDNA or gDNA, and it came from T cells, B-cell-depleted T cells, or PBMCs.

There are 14 residues in the CDR3. With 5 bases removed from V and 8 bases from J, the gap between germline ends came to 16 bases. Germline CDR1 reads LNHDA; CDR2 reads SQIVND (reference sequence). The source of this sequence is a man aged 60 to 75 with acute or convalescent COVID-19. The sequenced sample was peripheral blood. The rearrangement uses TRBV19 and TRBJ1-3; no reliable D call. CDR3 in DNA: TGTGCCAGTAGTCGGCAGGATGGAGGAGACACCATATATTTT. Its translation: CASSRQDGGDTIYF.